A selection of T cell receptor beta chains follows, all from one sample in a study of blood T cells in healthy people across ages. TCRdb ran MiXCR on the 5' RACE reads and lists one entry per CDR3 protein. The table records 700,000 to 1,000,000 distinct CDR3 sequences, 40% to 50% of them present only once. Input material: blood. The receptors originated from a man aged 55-75 years in good health. CDR3s include the opening cysteine and the closing phenylalanine or tryptophan. The D gene is left open where the match is weak. Clone size is shown for a subset of rows, as once, few, many or a class of expanded clone.

clone_size j_call v_call d_call cdr3_aa cdr3_nt
NA TRBJ2-6 TRBV7-9 NA CASSLARTAFSGANVLTF TGTGCCAGCAGCTTAGCGAGGACAGCTTTCTCTGGGGCCAACGTCCTGACTTTC
few TRBJ2-5 TRBV20-1 TRBD2 CSARPSGGHLETQYF TGCAGTGCTAGACCTAGCGGGGGCCACCTTGAGACCCAGTACTTC
NA TRBJ1-1 TRBV5-1 NA CASRVTDEAFF TGCGCCAGCAGGGTGACAGACGAAGCTTTCTTT
NA TRBJ2-7 TRBV21-1 NA CASSNPRRNQYF TGTGCCAGCAGCAACCCACGAAGAAATCAGTACTTC
NA TRBJ1-2 TRBV5-1 NA CASSSTTALYGYTF TGCGCCAGCAGCTCCACGACAGCCTTATATGGCTACACCTTC
NA TRBJ2-5 TRBV9 TRBD2 CASSDGSGGAFYEQYF TGTGCCAGCAGCGACGGAAGCGGGGGGGCTTTTTATGAGCAGTACTTC
few TRBJ2-1 TRBV29-1 NA CSVGLTYNEQFF TGCAGCGTCGGACTAACCTACAATGAGCAGTTCTTC
NA TRBJ2-7 TRBV20-1 NA CSARVPGPPYEQYF TGCAGTGCTAGAGTTCCCGGGCCCCCCTACGAGCAGTACTTC
NA TRBJ2-3 TRBV7-9 NA CAGSFIIRGSAITDTQYF TGTGCCGGCAGCTTTATTATTCGGGGCTCGGCCATCACAGATACGCAGTATTTT
once TRBJ2-5 TRBV7-9 NA CVSSARMGQETQYF TGTGTCAGCAGCGCCCGGATGGGCCAAGAGACCCAGTACTTC
NA TRBJ2-4 TRBV25-1 NA CASSEYKGHGAYERYF TGTGCCAGCAGTGAATATAAGGGACACGGAGCCTACGAGCGGTACTTC
NA TRBJ2-1 TRBV12-3/TRBV12-4 NA CASSLRRSVRGTYNEQFF TGTGCCAGCAGTTTACGCAGGTCGGTGAGGGGGACCTACAATGAGCAGTTCTTC
few TRBJ2-7 TRBV28 TRBD1 CATWTGGNGEQYF TGTGCCACCTGGACAGGGGGCAACGGCGAGCAGTACTTC
NA TRBJ1-5 TRBV20-1 NA CSASTALGDQPQHF TGCAGTGCTAGTACGGCCCTGGGAGATCAGCCCCAGCATTTT